Listed below are T cell receptor beta chains from one sample, sequenced in a study of T cells after yellow fever vaccination. Using its own MiXCR run on the 5' RACE reads, TCRdb lists one record per CDR3 protein. Of thousands of distinct CDR3 sequences in the sample, about 6.5% are singletons; the top ten hold 55% to 75%. The sample consisted of PBMCs, either bulk or a sorted T-cell subset (CD4+, CD8+, memory, or dextramer-sorted; not recorded which), taken less than 18 days after the first yellow fever vaccination. The receptors shown here come from a young man who received the YFV17D yellow fever vaccine. Both conserved end residues are part of each CDR3. A D gene is named only where the DNA matches it firmly. Not every row has a clone size; where given, it reads once, few, many or a size class.

clone_size j_call d_call v_call cdr3_nt cdr3_aa
once TRBJ2-1 . TRBV5-6 TGTGCCAGCAGCCCCGGGGTCCTCTGCAATGAGCAGTTCTTC CASSPGVLCNEQFF
many TRBJ2-2 . TRBV6-6 TGTGCCAGCAGCTCGCCCGGGGAGCTGTTTTTT CASSSPGELFF
many TRBJ2-2 . TRBV6-5 TGTGCCAGCAGTTACCTGTTCGGGGAGCTGTTTTTT CASSYLFGELFF
many TRBJ2-1 TRBD1 TRBV11-2 TGTGCCAGCAGCCTATTAGGGGGACAGGGGATGTTGGTTGGGTACAATGAGCAGTTCTTC CASSLLGGQGMLVGYNEQFF
. TRBJ1-1 . TRBV5-1 TGCGCCAGCAGCGCATGGGGGGGGCGAACCATGAACACTGAAGCTTTCTTT CASSAWGGRTMNTEAFF
many TRBJ1-1 TRBD1 TRBV4-3 TGCGCCAGCAGCCAAGATCTCGCGGGACAGGGGAGAGGGACTGAAGCTTTCTTT CASSQDLAGQGRGTEAFF
. TRBJ2-3 TRBD2 TRBV20-1 TGCAGTGCGGCGGGGGACGGCACAGATACGCAGTATTTT CSAAGDGTDTQYF
medium-sized TRBJ2-3 . TRBV3-2 TGTGCCAGCAGCCAACTAACTTGGGAGGGACAGGGCTTAGCGGGGTCCACAGATACGCAGTATTTT CASSQLTWEGQGLAGSTDTQYF
many TRBJ2-5 . TRBV4-2 TGTGCCAGCAGCCGCCGACTTGGGGGCCAAGAGACCCAGTACTTC CASSRRLGGQETQYF
many TRBJ1-3 . TRBV5-1 TGCGCCAGCAGCTTGGCTCGCCTGACAGATACTGGAAACACCATATATTTT CASSLARLTDTGNTIYF
many TRBJ2-3 . TRBV14 TGTGCCAGCAGCCCGTACGATGGAGACAGGCCCGAAGGAGATACGCAGTATTTT CASSPYDGDRPEGDTQYF
many TRBJ2-3 TRBD2 TRBV2 TGTGCCGATGCGGGGGGCCCTTCTAGCACAGATACGCAGTATTTT CADAGGPSSTDTQYF
many TRBJ2-3 . TRBV12-3/TRBV12-4 TGTGCCAGCAGGATCGAGGGGGGGTGGGCAGATACGCAGTATTTT CASRIEGGWADTQYF
many TRBJ2-3 . TRBV6-1 TGTGCCAGCAGTAGCCTTTTGCTGGCAGGTACAGATACGCAGTATTTT CASSSLLLAGTDTQYF
few TRBJ2-1 . TRBV25-1 TGTGCCAGCAGCCCCGAGGGACTCTACAATGAGCAGTTCTTC CASSPEGLYNEQFF
many TRBJ1-6 . TRBV19 TGTGCCAGTAGTCCCCTTCCGGGGAACGTGGCTAATTCACCCCTCCACTTT CASSPLPGNVANSPLHF
many TRBJ1-4 TRBD1 TRBV20-1 TGCAGTGCTAGAGGGACAGGGCCAAGCCGTAATGAAAAACTGTTTTTT CSARGTGPSRNEKLFF
many TRBJ2-3 . TRBV5-1 TGCGCCAGCAGCTTCCCTGGTCTGGGAGATACGCAGTATTTT CASSFPGLGDTQYF
many TRBJ2-3 TRBD2 TRBV9 TGTGCCAGCAGCGTTCTGAGAACTAGCGGTTATGCAGATACGCAGTATTTT CASSVLRTSGYADTQYF
few TRBJ1-1 . TRBV14 TGTGCCAGCAGCCGGGGGGGGGCTGAAGCTTTCTTT CASSRGGAEAFF
many TRBJ2-2 TRBD1 TRBV18 TGTGCCAGCTCATCGACAGGGGCGCTGAACACCGGGGAGCTGTTTTTT CASSSTGALNTGELFF
many TRBJ2-7 . TRBV4-3 TGCGCCAGCAGCCCCGCCGGATCGGGCGAGCAGTACTTC CASSPAGSGEQYF
many TRBJ2-7 . TRBV6-2/TRBV6-3 TGTGCCAGCAGCGCCGATACGCAAGGCTACGAGCAGTACTTC CASSADTQGYEQYF
many TRBJ1-5 TRBD1 TRBV20-1 TGCAGTGCACAGACGGGGACAGGGGGCAATCAGCCCCAGCATTTT CSAQTGTGGNQPQHF
many TRBJ1-3 . TRBV12-3/TRBV12-4 TGTGCCAGCAGTGCGGGACCGTTCTCTGGAAACACCATATATTTT CASSAGPFSGNTIYF
many TRBJ2-1 TRBD1 TRBV5-1 TGCGCCAGCAGCTTTGTTGGGACAGGGATCAATGAGCAGTTCTTC CASSFVGTGINEQFF
many TRBJ2-5 . TRBV20-1 TGCAGTGCTAGAGATGACCCGGGAAATAAAAAAGAGACCCAGTACTTC CSARDDPGNKKETQYF
many TRBJ1-1 . TRBV3-1 TGTGCCAGCAGCCAACAGGAGGGGAACACTGAAGCTTTCTTT CASSQQEGNTEAFF
many TRBJ2-2 TRBD1 TRBV12-3/TRBV12-4 TGTGCCAGCAGTCCGGGACAGGTTTACACCGGGGAGCTGTTTTTT CASSPGQVYTGELFF
. TRBJ2-1 . TRBV5-6 TGTGCCAGCAGCCCCGGGGGCCTGCGCAATGAGCATTTCTTC CASSPGGLRNEHFF
many TRBJ2-4 . TRBV12-3/TRBV12-4 TGTGCCAGCAGTTTTCGGCCTGACTACATTCAGTACTTC CASSFRPDYIQYF
many TRBJ2-7 TRBD2 TRBV19 TGTGCCAGTAGCTCGGGGGGACCCTACGAGCAGTACTTC CASSSGGPYEQYF
many TRBJ2-3 . TRBV10-3 TGTGCCATCAGTGGGGGGGAGATCACAGATACGCAGTATTTT CAISGGEITDTQYF
many TRBJ2-5 TRBD2 TRBV15 TGTGCCACCGAAACGACTAGCGGGGAGACCCAGTACTTC CATETTSGETQYF
many TRBJ2-5 TRBD2 TRBV5-4 TGTGCCAGCAGCTTGAAACTAGCGGGGAAAGAGACCCAGTACTTC CASSLKLAGKETQYF
many TRBJ2-7 . TRBV20-1 TGCAGTCTGTCCGGGGGCCACTACGAGCAGTACTTC CSLSGGHYEQYF
many TRBJ2-7 . TRBV7-6 TGTGCCAGCAGCTTAGAACGCCGCAGGGAATTCGAGCAGTACTTC CASSLERRREFEQYF
many TRBJ2-7 TRBD1 TRBV18 TGTGCCAGCTCACCACGGGAGGACAGGGACTACGAGCAGTACTTC CASSPREDRDYEQYF
many TRBJ2-2 . TRBV5-1 TGCGCCAGCAGCCAGACTAACAGGGAAACCGGGGAGCTGTTTTTT CASSQTNRETGELFF
many TRBJ2-5 . TRBV27 TGTGCCAGCAGTTTATGGGGTTGGGGGGAGACCCAGTACTTC CASSLWGWGETQYF
many TRBJ2-1 . TRBV7-9 TGTGCCAGCAGCTTCAATCGGAGGCAGTTCTTC CASSFNRRQFF
many TRBJ2-2 TRBD1 TRBV5-1 TGCGCCAGCAGCCGTCAGGGGGCGCCCCGCGGGGAGCTGTTTTTT CASSRQGAPRGELFF
many TRBJ2-7 TRBD2 TRBV4-2 TGTGCCAGCAGCCAAGATTCGAGCGGGGACGACGAGCAGTACTTC CASSQDSSGDDEQYF
. TRBJ2-7 TRBD2 TRBV28 TGTGCCAGCAGCCCTGGCGGGAGCTGGTCCTACGAGCAGTACTTC CASSPGGSWSYEQYF
many TRBJ1-4 TRBD1 TRBV7-2 TGTGCCAGCAGCCCAGACAGGGTTCGTGAAAAACTGTTTTTT CASSPDRVREKLFF
many TRBJ1-1 . TRBV5-5 TGTGCCAGCAGCTTTGGTGGGACTGAAGCTTTCTTT CASSFGGTEAFF
many TRBJ2-5 . TRBV20-1 TGCAGTGCTATTCCAGGAAGATCTGTTCGACCAGTGGAGACCCAGTACTTC CSAIPGRSVRPVETQYF
many TRBJ2-2 . TRBV11-1 TGTGCCAGCAGCTTTGAAGGGTATGCGGGGAGACTAGTTTCTAACACCGGGGAGCTGTTTTTT CASSFEGYAGRLVSNTGELFF
many TRBJ2-2 TRBD1 TRBV20-1 TGCAGTGCTTTGGACAGGGTGATTACCGGGGAGCTGTTTTTT CSALDRVITGELFF
many TRBJ1-5 TRBD1 TRBV7-2 TGTGCCAGCAGCCCGACAGGGTCCAATCAGCCCCAGCATTTT CASSPTGSNQPQHF
. TRBJ2-7 . TRBV4-1 TGTGCCAGCGGCTCGGGGCCCCCCTACGAGCAGTACTTC CASGSGPPYEQYF
many TRBJ2-1 TRBD1 TRBV7-2 TGTGCCAGCAGCCCCGTGGGACAGGGCTACAATGAGCAGTTCTTC CASSPVGQGYNEQFF
many TRBJ1-1 . TRBV20-1 TGCAGTGCTAGACCCTTCCGACCGACGTTGAACACTGAAGCTTTCTTT CSARPFRPTLNTEAFF
many TRBJ2-3 . TRBV7-2 TGTGCCAGCAGCTTAGAGGCAGGGAGCACAGATACGCAGTATTTT CASSLEAGSTDTQYF
many TRBJ2-3 TRBD2 TRBV27 TGTGCCAGTTGGGTAGCGGGGGGGCCGATAGATACGCAGTATTTT CASWVAGGPIDTQYF
many TRBJ2-1 TRBD2 TRBV6-2/TRBV6-3 TGTGCCAGCAGTTACGGCGGAGCGGGACTAGCGGGCTACAATGAGCAGTTCTTC CASSYGGAGLAGYNEQFF
many TRBJ1-5 . TRBV12-3/TRBV12-4 TGTGCCAGCAGTTCCATAAGGAATCAGCCCCAGCATTTT CASSSIRNQPQHF
many TRBJ1-2 TRBD1 TRBV6-5 TGTGCCAGCAGCCGATACAGGGGTAGCTATGGCTACACCTTC CASSRYRGSYGYTF